Given below is one T cell receptor beta chain in context. The record originates from a study of human T cells and chemical hapten exposure. About the study: Researchers reported sensitizing a roughly 2 cm by roughly 2 cm upper inner arm skin site with 2% DPC. All patients underwent weekly scalp dosing with diphenylcyclopropenone for the full roughly 24-week study.

TCRdb called the RACE reads again in MiXCR, with one record for every CDR3 protein. The data show 80,000 to 95,000 distinct CDR3 sequences, roughly 10% seen once. Germline V gene data show CDR1 as LGHDT and CDR2 as YNNKEL (reference sequence). V lost 1 base to trimming and J lost 5 bases; unmatched junction nucleotides: 16. The CDR3 covers 19 residues. Time point reported: patch test 1, 2 weeks after DPC sensitization. This sample's treatment: therapeutic diphenylcyclopropenone sensitization with weekly scalp DPC. The TCR sequence derives from a woman aged 45-65 years with alopecia areata. Some clones in this sample may be carry-over from other donors' samples. Source: whole blood, taken in connection with sensitization to the hapten diphenylcyclopropenone (DPC). This rearrangement joins TRBV3-1 to TRBJ2-1; 8 nucleotides line up with TRBD2. In nucleotides, the CDR3 is TGTGCCAGCAGCCAAGGGCGCTTGGTAGCGGGGCCGAGAGACAATGAGCAGTTCTTC. Protein: CASSQGRLVAGPRDNEQFF.